Included here is one T cell receptor (beta chain) sequence, with context. This record comes from a study of blood T cell repertoires in COVID-19. Study-wide context: Donors in the United States, Italy and Spain gave samples during acute or convalescent COVID-19. Sources were T cells, B-cell-depleted T cells, or PBMCs; the material itself was cDNA or gDNA.

As processed by the authors: Nucleated cell number was recorded as an estimate derived from reference gene primer amplification. Clones were read by immunoSEQ multiplex PCR, and TCRdb kept only the in-frame ones, dropping some. V and J calls and clone size are copied from that table; D and trimming were computed from the DNA. This sample has approximately 300,000 clones; around 90% occur once, and the top ten carry about 6%. CDR3 length equals 16 residues. From germline, CDR1 is LNHDA and CDR2 SQIVND (reference sequence). V shed 6 bases and J 4 bases; nucleotides not matched to a gene: 8. This chain links TRBV19 with TRBJ2-2; TRBD2 aligns across 10 bases. The sample taken for sequencing was peripheral blood. This TCR was sampled from a man aged 18 to 30 who had recovered from COVID-19. CDR3 residues: CASSLRTSGLTGELFF. DNA for the CDR3: TGTGCCAGTAGCCTCAGGACTAGCGGCCTCACCGGGGAGCTGTTTTTT.